A single sample gave rise to the 9 T cell receptor beta chains below, sequenced in a study of metastatic and nonmetastatic thyroid tumors. Until they underwent thyroid surgery, no patient had received any treatment. TCRdb re-called the PCR reads with MiXCR. The sample lists 25,000 to 30,000 clones; about a sixth were seen once. Sequencing was done on a sample of blood. The receptor set was obtained from a female donor with papillary thyroid cancer or a benign thyroid nodule (not recorded which). Some clones in this sample may be carry-over from other donors' samples.

This clone turned up a few times. The chain recombines TRBV18 with TRBJ2-1, with TRBD1 as a possible D gene (5 bases). The CDR3 totals 12 residues. With 6 bases removed from V and 8 bases from J, the gap between germline ends came to 11 bases. Germline lookup yields CDR1 KGHSH and CDR2 LQKENI. DNA for the CDR3: TGTGCCAGCTCGCCCAGGGTCGATGAGCAGTTCTTC. Translated: CASSPRVDEQFF.

This clone was observed a few times. This chain links TRBV12-3 or TRBV12-4 with TRBJ1-1; D gene uncertain. Between the trimmed V and J ends, which lost 10 bases and 2 bases, there was a span of 17 bases. The CDR3 runs to 14 residues. The CDR3 DNA is TGTGCCATCATTCCACGTACGCTCAACACTGAAGCTTTCTTT. Its protein is CAIIPRTLNTEAFF.

This chain uses TRBV9 with TRBJ2-3, with 9 bases that match TRBD1. Germline CDR1 and CDR2: SGDLS and YYNGEE. Trimming cost V 4 bases and J 4 bases; bases outside gene matches: 4. The CDR3 is 14 residues long. The CDR3 region has the DNA TGTGCCAGCAGCTGGGACAGGGATTCAGATACGCAGTATTTT. Translated, it gives CASSWDRDSDTQYF.

This clone turned up a few times. A much larger clone differs from this one at a single base, so this may be a read error. The chain recombines TRBV10-3 with TRBJ2-4, with 7 bases matching TRBD1. This CDR3 is built from 17 residues. Germline loops: CDR1 ENHRY, CDR2 SYGVKD. The CDR3 sequence is CATSTTSRTGGKNIQYF. The CDR3 coding sequence is TGTGCCACCAGTACCACCTCCCGGACAGGAGGCAAAAACATTCAGTACTTC.

V usage is TRBV2 and J usage is TRBJ2-2; D uncertain. Trimming stripped 4 bases from V and 1 base from J, with 7 bases between. The germline CDR1 and CDR2 sequences are SNHLY and FYNNEI. This CDR3 region has 14 residues. The CDR3 sequence: CASSAVENTGELFF. The CDR3 region has the DNA TGTGCCAGCAGTGCGGTCGAGAACACCGGGGAGCTGTTTTTT.

In its sample, this clone was seen many times. This chain joins TRBV6-2 or TRBV6-3 and TRBJ1-1; perhaps TRBD1 as D (6 bases). V lost 8 bases and J 4 bases, leaving 14 bases between the germline ends. The length of the CDR3 is 13 residues. CDR1 is MNHEY and CDR2 is SVGEGT in the germline V gene. The CDR3 DNA follows: TGTGCCAGCGCAAGGGGGGGCTCCACTGAAGCTTTCTTT. This gives the protein CASARGGSTEAFF.

This clone was counted at least ten times. V is TRBV6-1 and J is TRBJ1-1; TRBD1 aligns across 9 bases. This CDR3 is built from 17 residues. Germline CDR1 reads MNHNS; CDR2 reads SASEGT. Trimming took 3 bases from V and 4 from J; bases not matched to a gene: 12. The CDR3 loop reads CASSDPGQGTISTEAFF. CDR3 coding DNA: TGTGCCAGCAGTGACCCGGGACAGGGTACGATTTCCACTGAAGCTTTCTTT.

The gene calls are TRBV28 and TRBJ2-3, with D maybe TRBD2 (6 bases). From germline, CDR1 is MDHEN and CDR2 SYDVKM. Trimming left V 6 bases short and J 5 bases short, with 21 bases between. CDR3 length: 16 amino acids. The CDR3 DNA reads TGTGCCAGCAGCTTACAAGGCGGGGTAGAGGGAGATACGCAGTATTTT. Amino acid sequence: CASSLQGGVEGDTQYF.

This clone has a count of ten or more. This sequence joins TRBV14 and TRBJ2-5; D gene uncertain. Germline CDR1 reads SGHDN; CDR2 reads FVKESK. The CDR3 contains 16 residues. V was clipped by 1 base and J by 2 bases, with 14 bases between them. The CDR3 bases are TGTGCCAGCAGCCAAGTGGTTCAAGGCCGACAAGAGACCCAGTACTTC. Its protein is CASSQVVQGRQETQYF.